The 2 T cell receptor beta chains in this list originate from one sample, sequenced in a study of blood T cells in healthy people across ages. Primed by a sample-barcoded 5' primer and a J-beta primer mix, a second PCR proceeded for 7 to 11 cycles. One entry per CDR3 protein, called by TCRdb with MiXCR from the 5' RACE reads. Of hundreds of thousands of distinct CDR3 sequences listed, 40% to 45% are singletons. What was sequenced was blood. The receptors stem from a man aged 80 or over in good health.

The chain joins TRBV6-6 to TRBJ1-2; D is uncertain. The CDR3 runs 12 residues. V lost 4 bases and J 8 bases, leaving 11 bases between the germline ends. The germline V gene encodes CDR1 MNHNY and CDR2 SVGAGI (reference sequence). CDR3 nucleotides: TGTGCCAGCAGTTTTCTAATGGAGGGCTACACCTTC. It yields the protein CASSFLMEGYTF.

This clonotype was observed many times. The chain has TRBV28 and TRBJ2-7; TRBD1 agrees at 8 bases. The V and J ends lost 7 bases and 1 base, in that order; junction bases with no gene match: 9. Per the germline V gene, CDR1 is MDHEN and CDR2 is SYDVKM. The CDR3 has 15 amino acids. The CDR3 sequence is CASNKPGQASYEQYF. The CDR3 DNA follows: TGTGCCAGCAACAAACCGGGACAGGCATCCTACGAGCAGTACTTC. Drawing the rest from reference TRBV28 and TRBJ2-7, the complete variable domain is DVKVTQSSRYLVKRTGEKVFLECVQDMDHENMFWYRQDPGLGLRLIYFSYDVKMKEKGDIPEGYSVSREKKERFSLILESASTNQTSMYLCASNKPGQASYEQYFGPGTRLTVT.